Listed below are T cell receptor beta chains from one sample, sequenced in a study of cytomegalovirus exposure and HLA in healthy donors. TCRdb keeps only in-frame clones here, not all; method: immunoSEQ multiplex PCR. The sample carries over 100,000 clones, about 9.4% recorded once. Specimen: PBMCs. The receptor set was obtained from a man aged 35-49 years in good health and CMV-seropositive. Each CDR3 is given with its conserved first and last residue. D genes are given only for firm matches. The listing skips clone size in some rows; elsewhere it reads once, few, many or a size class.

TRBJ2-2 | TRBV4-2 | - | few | CASSQDGPGTGELFF | TGTGCCAGCAGCCAAGACGGTCCCGGGACCGGGGAGCTGTTTTTT
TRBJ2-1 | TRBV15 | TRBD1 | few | CATSRDPGDRGYIEQFF | TGTGCCACCAGCAGAGATCCCGGGGACAGGGGGTACATTGAGCAGTTCTTC
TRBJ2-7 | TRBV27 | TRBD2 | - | CASSSLSLADQSREQYF | TGTGCCAGCAGTTCCCTCTCACTAGCGGACCAGTCACGGGAGCAGTACTTC
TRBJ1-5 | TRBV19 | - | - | CASSMWANSNQPQHF | TGTGCCAGTAGTATGTGGGCTAATAGCAATCAGCCCCAGCATTTT
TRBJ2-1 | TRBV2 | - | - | CASSVGGYNEQFF | TGTGCCAGCAGTGTTGGCGGGTACAATGAGCAGTTCTTC
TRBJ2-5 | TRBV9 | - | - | CASSAGDFGTQYF | TGTGCCAGCAGCGCAGGGGATTTTGGGACCCAGTACTTC
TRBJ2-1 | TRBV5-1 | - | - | CASSWMAPRDEQFF | TGCGCCAGCAGCTGGATGGCACCTCGGGATGAGCAGTTCTTC
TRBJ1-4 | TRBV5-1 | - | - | CASSLRGSGEKLFF | TGCGCCAGCAGCTTGCGAGGGAGCGGGGAAAAACTGTTTTTT
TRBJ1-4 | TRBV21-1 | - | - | CASSKKRVWRNEKLFF | TGTGCCAGCAGCAAAAAGAGGGTTTGGAGAAATGAAAAACTGTTTTTT
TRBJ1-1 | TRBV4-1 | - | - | CASSFAPRETNTEAFF | TGCGCCAGCAGCTTTGCCCCCCGGGAGACAAACACTGAAGCTTTCTTT
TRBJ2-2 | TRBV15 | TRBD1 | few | CATGQEYTGELFF | TGTGCCACGGGACAGGAATACACCGGGGAGCTGTTTTTT
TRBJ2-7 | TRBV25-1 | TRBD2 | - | CASSDGRWYF | TGTGCCAGCAGTGACGGGAGGTGGTACTTC
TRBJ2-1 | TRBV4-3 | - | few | CASSQGVYNEQFF | TGCGCCAGCAGCCAAGGAGTGTACAATGAGCAGTTCTTC
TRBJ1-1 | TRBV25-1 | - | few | CASSVTLNTEAFF | TGTGCCAGCAGTGTGACACTCAACACTGAAGCTTTCTTT
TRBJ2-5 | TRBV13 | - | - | CASSPPRARETQYF | TGTGCCAGCAGCCCCCCCAGGGCTCGGGAGACCCAGTACTTC
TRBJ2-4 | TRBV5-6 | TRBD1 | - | CASSLGDREDIQYF | TGTGCCAGCAGCTTGGGGGACAGGGAGGACATTCAGTACTTC
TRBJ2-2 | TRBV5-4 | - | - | CASSMDSRGTGELFF | TGTGCCAGCAGCATGGACTCCCGGGGCACCGGGGAGCTGTTTTTT
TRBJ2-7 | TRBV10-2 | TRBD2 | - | CASSGTSGRVIKQYF | TGCGCCAGCAGTGGAACTAGCGGGAGGGTCATCAAGCAGTACTTC
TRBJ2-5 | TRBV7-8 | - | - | CASSLVGDKSETQYF | TGTGCCAGCAGCTTAGTGGGAGATAAATCGGAGACCCAGTACTTC
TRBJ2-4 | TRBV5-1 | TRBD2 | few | CASSGGTSGVIQYF | TGCGCCAGCAGCGGAGGGACTAGCGGGGTTATTCAGTACTTC
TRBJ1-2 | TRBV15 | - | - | CATSRRGQSIYDGFYTF | TGTGCCACCAGCAGACGTGGACAATCTATTTATGATGGGTTCTACACCTTC
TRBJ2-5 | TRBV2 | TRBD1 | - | CASRLQGQRQETQYF | TGTGCCAGCAGGCTTCAGGGACAGCGTCAAGAGACCCAGTACTTC
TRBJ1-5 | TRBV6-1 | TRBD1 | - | CAVPGTGGDQPQHF | TGTGCCGTACCCGGGACAGGGGGCGATCAGCCCCAGCATTTT
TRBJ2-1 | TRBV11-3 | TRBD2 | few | CASSLDIAGYNEQFF | TGTGCCAGCAGCTTAGATATAGCGGGGTACAATGAGCAGTTCTTC
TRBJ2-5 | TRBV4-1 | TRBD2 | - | CASSLGTNQETQYF | TGCGCCAGCAGTCTGGGGACTAACCAAGAGACCCAGTACTTC
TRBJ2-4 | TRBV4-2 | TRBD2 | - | CASSQGSSGSKNIQYF | TGTGCCAGCAGCCAAGGTTCTAGCGGAAGCAAAAACATTCAGTACTTC
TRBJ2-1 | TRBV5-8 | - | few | CASSFLRDSYNEQFF | TGTGCCAGCAGCTTTTTGAGGGACTCCTACAATGAGCAGTTCTTC
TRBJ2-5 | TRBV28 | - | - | CASKEPQETQYF | TGTGCCAGCAAGGAGCCCCAAGAGACCCAGTACTTC
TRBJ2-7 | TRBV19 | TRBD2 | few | CASSFAGGYEQYF | TGTGCCAGTAGTTTTGCGGGAGGGTACGAGCAGTACTTC
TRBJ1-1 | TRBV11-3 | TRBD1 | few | CASSLRTGWDTEAFF | TGTGCCAGCAGCTTACGGACAGGGTGGGACACTGAAGCTTTCTTT
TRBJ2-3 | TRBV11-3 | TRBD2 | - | CASRGGLAVTDTQYF | TGTGCCAGCAGGGGGGGACTAGCCGTTACAGATACGCAGTATTTT
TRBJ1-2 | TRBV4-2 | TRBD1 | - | CASSQLTTGAGGYTF | TGTGCCAGCAGCCAATTAACCACAGGGGCGGGTGGCTACACCTTC
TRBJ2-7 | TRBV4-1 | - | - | CAKDLADSSYEQYF | TGCGCCAAGGACCTAGCGGACAGCTCCTACGAGCAGTACTTC
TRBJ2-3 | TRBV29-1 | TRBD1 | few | CSVEDNKGQGKIDTQYF | TGCAGCGTTGAAGATAATAAGGGACAGGGGAAAATAGATACGCAGTATTTT
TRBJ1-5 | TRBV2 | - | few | CASSPRRNHQPQHF | TGTGCCAGCAGTCCTAGACGGAATCATCAGCCCCAGCATTTT
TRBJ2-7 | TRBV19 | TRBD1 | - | CASSAGQGIHEQYF | TGTGCCAGTAGTGCGGGACAGGGAATCCACGAGCAGTACTTC
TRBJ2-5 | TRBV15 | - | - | CATSRGGFLRTQYF | TGTGCCACCAGCAGAGGGGGCTTTCTACGGACCCAGTACTTC
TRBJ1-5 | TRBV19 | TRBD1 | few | CASSTGQGRNQPQHF | TGTGCCAGTAGTACCGGACAGGGGCGCAATCAGCCCCAGCATTTT
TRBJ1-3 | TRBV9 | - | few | CASSVAVSSGNTIYF | TGTGCCAGCAGCGTAGCTGTGAGCTCTGGAAACACCATATATTTT
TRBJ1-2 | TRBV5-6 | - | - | CASSLGSGYGYTF | TGTGCCAGCAGCTTAGGGTCAGGGTATGGCTACACCTTC